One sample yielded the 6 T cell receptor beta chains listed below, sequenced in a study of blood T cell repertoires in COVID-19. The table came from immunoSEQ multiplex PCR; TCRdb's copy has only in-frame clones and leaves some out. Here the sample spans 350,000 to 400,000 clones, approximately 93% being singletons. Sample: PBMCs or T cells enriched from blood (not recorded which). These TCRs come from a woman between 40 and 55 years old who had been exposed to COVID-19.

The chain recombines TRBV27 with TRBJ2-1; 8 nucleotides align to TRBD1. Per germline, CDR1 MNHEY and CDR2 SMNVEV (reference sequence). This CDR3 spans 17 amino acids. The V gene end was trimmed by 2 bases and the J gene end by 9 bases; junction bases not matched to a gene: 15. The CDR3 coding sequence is TGTGCCAGCAGTTTAGTGGGTCTCGGACAGGGTGTAGGTGAGCAGTTCTTC. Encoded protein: CASSLVGLGQGVGEQFF.

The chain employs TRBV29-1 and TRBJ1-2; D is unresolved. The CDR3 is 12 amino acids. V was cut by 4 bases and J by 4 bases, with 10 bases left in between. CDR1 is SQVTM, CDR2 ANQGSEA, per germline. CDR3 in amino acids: CSVVSTTYGYTF. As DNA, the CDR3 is TGCAGCGTTGTGTCCACAACCTATGGCTACACCTTC.

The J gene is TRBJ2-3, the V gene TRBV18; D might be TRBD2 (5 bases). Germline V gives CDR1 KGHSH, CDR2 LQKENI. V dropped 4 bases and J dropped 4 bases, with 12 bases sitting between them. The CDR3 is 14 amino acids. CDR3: CASSLHEGPDTQYF. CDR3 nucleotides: TGTGCCAGCTCACTCCACGAGGGCCCAGATACGCAGTATTTT.

CDR3 nucleotide sequence: TGTGCCAGCAGTTACGGGGGGGCCCGGTATGGCTACACCTTC. Protein product: CASSYGGARYGYTF. The chain recombines TRBV6-5 with TRBJ1-2; maybe TRBD1 (6 bases). The CDR3 contains 14 residues. Germline V gene sequence: CDR1 MNHEY, CDR2 SVGAGI. V was clipped by 2 bases and J by 5 bases, with 12 bases between them.

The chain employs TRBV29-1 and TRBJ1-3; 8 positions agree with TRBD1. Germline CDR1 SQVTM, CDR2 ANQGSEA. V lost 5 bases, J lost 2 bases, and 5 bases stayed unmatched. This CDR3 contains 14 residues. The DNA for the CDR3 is TGCAGCGTTACGGACAGGGTCGCTGGAAACACCATATATTTT. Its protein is CSVTDRVAGNTIYF.

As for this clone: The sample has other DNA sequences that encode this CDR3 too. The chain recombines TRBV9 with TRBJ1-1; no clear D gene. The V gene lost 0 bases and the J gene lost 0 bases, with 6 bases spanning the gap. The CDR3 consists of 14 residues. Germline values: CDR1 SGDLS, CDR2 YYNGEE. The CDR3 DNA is TGTGCCAGCAGCGTAGGCACAGTGAACACTGAAGCTTTCTTT. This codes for CASSVGTVNTEAFF.